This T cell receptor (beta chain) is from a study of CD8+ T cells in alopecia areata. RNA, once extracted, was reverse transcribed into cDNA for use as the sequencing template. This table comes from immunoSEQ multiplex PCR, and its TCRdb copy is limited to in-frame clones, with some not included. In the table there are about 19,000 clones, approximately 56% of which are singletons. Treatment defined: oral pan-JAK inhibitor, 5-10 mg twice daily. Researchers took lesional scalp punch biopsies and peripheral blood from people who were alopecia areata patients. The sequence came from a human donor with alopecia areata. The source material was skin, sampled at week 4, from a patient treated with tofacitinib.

The CDR3 sequence is CASNLGMNTEAFF. DNA for the CDR3: TGTGCCAGTAATCTTGGCATGAACACTGAAGCTTTCTTT. The genes are TRBV19 and TRBJ1-1; D is uncertain. Per germline, CDR1 LNHDA and CDR2 SQIVND (reference sequence). Deletions cut 7 bases from V and 0 bases from J, with 9 bases between. The CDR3 runs 13 residues.